The 24 T cell receptor beta chains listed next were all sequenced from one sample in a study of molecular identifiers for immune sequencing clone quantification (dated by TCRdb to 2016 to 2019). The receptor library was made with PCR. Data came from a NextSeq 500. In-frame beta chains were kept once TCRdb had trimmed the public reads at Q25 with fastp and called clones with MiXCR. Each record represents a unique CDR3 protein, reported with the most common genes and DNA among its rows. This sample lists approximately 680,000 distinct CDR3 sequences; about 25% were detected once. 0.6% to 0.9% of the sample lies in the top ten. The sample was naive CD8+ T cells from blood, with Jurkat cell RNA spiked in. The intended sense of this specimen's cell subset or site label: FACS-sorted CD8+CD4-CCR7+CD45RA+ naive T cells. Receptors originate from a human donor in good health. Some libraries in this study had Jurkat cell RNA spiked in.

About this clonotype itself: The conserved phenylalanine or tryptophan is not found at the CDR3 terminus, so this likely reflects a read error. The chain uses TRBV16 and TRBJ1-5, with no clear D. V lost 1 base and J 4 bases, leaving 5 bases between the germline ends. The length of the CDR3 is 13 residues. CDR1 is KGHSY and CDR2 is FQNENV in the germline V gene. The CDR3 loop is CASSQFNNQPQHS. In DNA form, the CDR3 reads TGTGCCAGCAGCCAATTCAATAATCAGCCCCAGCATTCT.

This clonotype was seen ten or more times. The V gene is TRBV6-2 or TRBV6-3, the J gene TRBJ2-6; D ambiguous. This CDR3 spans 16 amino acids. Germline V gives CDR1 MNHEY, CDR2 SVGEGT. V lost 0 bases, J lost 0 bases, and 6 bases lay in between. CDR3 sequence (DNA): TGTGCCAGCAGTTACTCGATAGGCTCTGGGGCCAACGTCCTGACTTTC. Protein product: CASSYSIGSGANVLTF.

In its sample, this clonotype was seen many times. The chain joins TRBV29-1 to TRBJ2-5; a weak D match, TRBD1 (6 bases). Per germline, CDR1 SQVTM and CDR2 ANQGSEA. The CDR3 is 13 residues long. V lost 6 bases and J 2 bases, leaving 13 bases between the germline ends. The CDR3 nucleotides read TGCAGCGTCGACCGGGACAATCAAGAGACCCAGTACTTC. Protein sequence: CSVDRDNQETQYF.

This clonotype was detected only a few times. The rearrangement links TRBV20-1 to TRBJ2-2; 10 bases align to TRBD2. The J segment lost 4 bases and the V segment lost 4 bases, leaving 3 bases of the junction unmatched. This CDR3 region has 14 residues. Germline assignment: CDR1 DFQATT and CDR2 SNEGSKA (reference sequence). The CDR3, as DNA: TGCAGTGCTACTAGCGGGAGTAGCACCGGGGAGCTGTTTTTT. Its translation is CSATSGSSTGELFF.

This clonotype has more than one count but fewer than ten. The chain couples TRBV7-2 to TRBJ1-6; D is perhaps TRBD1 (6 bases). CDR1 and CDR2 (germline): SGHTA, FQGNSA. CDR3 length equals 15 residues. The V end was cut by 3 bases, the J end by 8 bases, with 14 bases between. In nucleotides, the CDR3 is TGTGCCAGCAGCTTCGTCCAGGCAGGGGATTCACCCCTCCACTTT. Its translation is CASSFVQAGDSPLHF.

This clonotype has more than one count but fewer than ten. The V and J genes are TRBV12-3 or TRBV12-4 and TRBJ1-1; TRBD1 matches 7 bases. This CDR3 is built from 17 residues. V dropped 1 base and J dropped 1; count of bases not matched to a gene: 9. CDR3 nucleotides: TGTGCCAGCAGTTTAGTGACAGGGTTGGTCGGGAACACTGAAGCTTTCTTT. This codes for CASSLVTGLVGNTEAFF.

This clonotype came up a few times. The V gene is TRBV11-2, the J gene TRBJ2-5; 7 bases map to TRBD2. Germline V gene sequence: CDR1 SGHAT, CDR2 FQNNGV. Trimming at V came to 3 bases and at J to 2 bases, leaving 9 bases not matched to a gene. This CDR3 region has 16 residues. The CDR3 reads CASSFLFGGGQETQYF. CDR3 coding DNA: TGTGCCAGCAGCTTTTTGTTCGGCGGGGGACAAGAGACCCAGTACTTC.

This clonotype has ten or more counts. The junction departs from germline at one end; a sequencing error may be responsible. V usage is TRBV2 and J usage is TRBJ1-1; perhaps TRBD1 as D (6 bases). This CDR3 has 15 amino acids. Germline V gene sequence: CDR1 SNHLY, CDR2 FYNNEI. In nucleotides, the CDR3 is TGTGCCAGCCGTGAAATCGGGGGCCCGAACACTGAAGCTTTCTTT. Its translation is CASREIGGPNTEAFF.

The J gene is TRBJ2-2, the V gene TRBV6-2 or TRBV6-3, with a weak D call TRBD2 (7 bases). Germline V gene lookup returns CDR1 MNHEY and CDR2 SVGEGT. The CDR3 spans 14 residues. The germline V and J ends were trimmed by 4 bases and 8 bases, with 14 bases remaining between them. CDR3 protein: CASSLPRGLGELFF. The CDR3 nucleotides are TGTGCCAGCAGTTTGCCGCGGGGGCTGGGGGAGCTGTTTTTT.

This clonotype has ten or more counts. The rearrangement joins TRBV28 to TRBJ2-7, with 8 bases matching TRBD2. Germline CDR1 reads MDHEN; CDR2 reads SYDVKM. V shed 8 bases, J shed 5 bases, and the junction held 8 bases outside the gene matches. This CDR3 has 13 residues. CDR3 DNA sequence: TGTGCCAGCTACGAGGCGGGGGGCGACGAGCAGTACTTC. Its translation: CASYEAGGDEQYF.

This clonotype was counted many times. CDR3 region: CASRPGLDGSQETQYF. The CDR3 nucleotides are TGTGCCAGCAGGCCTGGACTAGATGGGAGCCAAGAGACCCAGTACTTC. The chain has TRBV3-1 and TRBJ2-5; 7 positions agree with TRBD2. The CDR3 sequence is 16 residues long. Losses at the gene ends were 6 bases for V and 1 base for J; bases not matched to a gene: 11. Germline CDR1 and CDR2: LGHDT and YNNKEL (reference sequence).

This clonotype occurred a few times. The J gene is TRBJ1-1, the V gene TRBV13, with D possibly TRBD1 on 5 matching bases. CDR1 is PRHDT, CDR2 FYEKMQ, per germline (reference sequence). Trimming took off 1 base at V and 7 bases at J, with 10 bases between the two ends. The CDR3 runs 13 residues. The CDR3 protein is CASSLDGGDEAFF. CDR3 sequence (DNA): TGTGCCAGCAGCTTAGATGGGGGGGATGAAGCTTTCTTT.

This chain joins TRBV10-3 and TRBJ2-7, with D perhaps TRBD1 or TRBD2 (6 bases each). The length of the CDR3 is 17 residues. Trimming took off 6 bases at V and 0 bases at J, with 21 bases between the two ends. The germline V gene encodes CDR1 ENHRY and CDR2 SYGVKD. The CDR3 here is CAIRGGGTSLNSYEQYF. DNA for the CDR3: TGTGCCATCAGAGGAGGGGGGACATCACTTAACTCCTACGAGCAGTACTTC.

This clonotype was counted only a few times. The chain recombines TRBV19 with TRBJ1-1; D not resolved. From germline, CDR1 is LNHDA and CDR2 SQIVND (reference sequence). Trimming stripped 3 bases from V and 1 base from J, with 9 bases between. This CDR3 is built from 14 residues. CDR3 amino acids: CASSMGSWNTEAFF. CDR3 nucleotides: TGTGCCAGTAGTATGGGTTCATGGAACACTGAAGCTTTCTTT.

This clonotype was found a few times. This may be a read error, as it is one base from a much larger clone. The CDR3 is CASSRLQGGSEQYF. Written as DNA, the CDR3 is TGTGCCAGCAGCCGCCTTCAGGGAGGAAGCGAGCAGTACTTC. The genes are TRBV7-8 and TRBJ2-7; possible D gene TRBD2, 6 bases. Trimming cost V 5 bases and J 6 bases, with 17 bases left between them. The CDR3 totals 14 residues. CDR1 SGHVS and CDR2 FQNEAQ come from the germline V gene. Combining the CDR3 with reference TRBV7-8 and TRBJ2-7 gives the whole variable domain GAGVSQSPRYKVAKRGQDVALRCDPISGHVSLFWYQQALGQGPEFLTYFQNEAQLDKSGLPSDRFFAERPEGSVSTLKIQRTQQEDSAVYLCASSRLQGGSEQYFGPGTRLTVT.

This clonotype occurred a few times. A much larger clone is a single base away; this may be a read error. The gene calls are TRBV29-1 and TRBJ2-1; a possible D gene is TRBD1 (6 bases). The CDR3 runs 12 residues. Deletions cut 8 bases from V and 9 bases from J, with 17 bases between. CDR1 and CDR2 (germline): SQVTM, ANQGSEA. As DNA, the CDR3 is TGCAGCAGGGGGACGATATCCGGTGAGCAGTTCTTC. This sequence encodes CSRGTISGEQFF.

This clonotype was detected many times. The chain uses TRBV19 and TRBJ2-3; maybe TRBD2 (5 bases). The germline gives CDR1 LNHDA, CDR2 SQIVND (reference sequence). V dropped 5 bases and J dropped 3 bases, with 12 bases sitting between them. The CDR3 consists of 14 residues. The CDR3 is CASSPDFLTDTQYF. In DNA form, the CDR3 reads TGTGCCAGTAGTCCGGACTTCTTAACAGATACGCAGTATTTT.

A word on this clonotype: A much larger clone differs from this one at a single base, so this may be a read error. The chain couples TRBV7-6 to TRBJ2-7, with 8 bases fitting TRBD2. In germline, CDR1 is SGHVS, CDR2 FNYEAQ. The CDR3 is made up of 15 amino acids. This chain's CDR3 is CSSSLELGAGAEQYF. The CDR3 nucleotides are TGTTCCAGCAGCTTAGAACTGGGAGCGGGAGCGGAGCAGTACTTC.

This clonotype came up many times. The rearrangement joins TRBV29-1 to TRBJ2-3, with 11 bases identical to TRBD2. Germline V gene lookup returns CDR1 SQVTM and CDR2 ANQGSEA. V gave up 7 bases and J gave up 4 bases; unmatched junction bases: 7. The CDR3 has 14 residues. The CDR3 sequence is CSAVLAGGSDTQYF. The DNA of the CDR3 is TGCAGCGCCGTCCTAGCGGGGGGATCAGATACGCAGTATTTT.

This clonotype was detected only once. This could be a read error, since a much larger clone is one nucleotide away. J is TRBJ2-1 and V is TRBV11-2; D remains unclear. Per the germline V gene, CDR1 is SGHAT and CDR2 is FQNNGV. The CDR3 has 14 residues. The CDR3 spells CASTEESSYIEQFF. The CDR3 DNA is TGTGCCAGCACCGAGGAGAGCTCCTACATTGAGCAGTTCTTC.

The table lists this clonotype with many counts. V usage is TRBV2 and J usage is TRBJ1-2, with D unresolved. V was shortened by 2 bases and J by 4 bases, with 11 bases between the two germline ends. CDR1 is SNHLY and CDR2 is FYNNEI in the germline V gene. The CDR3 extends over 14 amino acids. The CDR3 coding sequence is TGTGCCAGCAGTGAACTTGAGGCAGTCTATGGCTACACCTTC. Encoded protein: CASSELEAVYGYTF.

As for this clonotype: A much larger clonotype is one base distant, so this may be a read error. V usage is TRBV6-6 and J usage is TRBJ1-5; TRBD1 agrees at 9 bases. Germline V gives CDR1 MNHNY, CDR2 SVGAGI (reference sequence). This CDR3 has 14 residues. This CDR3 is CAGREDRGNQPQHF. Written as DNA, the CDR3 is TGTGCCGGCAGGGAGGACAGGGGAAATCAGCCCCAGCATTTT.

This clonotype appeared many times. The V call is TRBV30, the J call TRBJ1-1; 7 bases are a match to TRBD1. CDR3 length equals 11 residues. V was pared by 3 bases and J by 10 bases, with 5 bases of the junction left unmatched. The germline CDR1 and CDR2 sequences are GTSNPN and SVGIG (reference sequence). CDR3 in amino acids: CAWSTRGSAFF. The CDR3 coding sequence is TGTGCCTGGAGCACCAGGGGGTCAGCTTTCTTT.

V gene TRBV7-9 combines with J gene TRBJ2-1; 10 nucleotides match TRBD2. This CDR3 contains 15 residues. From germline, CDR1 is SEHNR and CDR2 FQNEAQ (reference sequence). The trim removed 5 bases at V and 8 bases at J, leaving 9 bases unmatched. The CDR3 region has the DNA TGTGCCAGCAGCCCGGTTCTAGCGGGAGAGGATGAGCAGTTCTTC. Residues: CASSPVLAGEDEQFF.